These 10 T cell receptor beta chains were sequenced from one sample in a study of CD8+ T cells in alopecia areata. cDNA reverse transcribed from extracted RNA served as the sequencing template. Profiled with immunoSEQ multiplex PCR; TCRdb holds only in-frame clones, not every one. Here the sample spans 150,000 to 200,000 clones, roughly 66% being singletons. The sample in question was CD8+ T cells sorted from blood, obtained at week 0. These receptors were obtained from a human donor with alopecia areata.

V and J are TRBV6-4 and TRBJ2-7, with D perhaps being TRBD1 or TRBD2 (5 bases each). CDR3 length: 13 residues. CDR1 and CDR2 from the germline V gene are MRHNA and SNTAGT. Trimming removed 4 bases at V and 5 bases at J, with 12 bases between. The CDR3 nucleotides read TGTGCCAGCAGTGGGGGACCGGGCAACGAGCAGTACTTC. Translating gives CASSGGPGNEQYF.

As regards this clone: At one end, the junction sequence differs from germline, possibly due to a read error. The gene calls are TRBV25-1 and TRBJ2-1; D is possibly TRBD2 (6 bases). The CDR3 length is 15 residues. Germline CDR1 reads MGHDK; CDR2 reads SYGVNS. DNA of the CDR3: TGTGCCAGCAGTGAATTTTTTTCGGGGGACGAAAGGATGATCTTC. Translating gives CASSEFFSGDERMIF.

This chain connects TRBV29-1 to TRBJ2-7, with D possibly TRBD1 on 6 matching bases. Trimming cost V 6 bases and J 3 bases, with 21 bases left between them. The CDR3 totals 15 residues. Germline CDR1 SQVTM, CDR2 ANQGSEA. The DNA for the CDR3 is TGCAGCGTACAGGGAAGTGGGCGGACTGACTACGAGCAGTACTTC. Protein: CSVQGSGRTDYEQYF.

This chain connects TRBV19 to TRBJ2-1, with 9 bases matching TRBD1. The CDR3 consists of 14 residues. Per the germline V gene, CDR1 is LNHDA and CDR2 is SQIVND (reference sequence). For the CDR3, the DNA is TGTGCTTCTACGGGACAGGGAACGGACAATGAGCAGTTCTTC. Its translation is CASTGQGTDNEQFF.

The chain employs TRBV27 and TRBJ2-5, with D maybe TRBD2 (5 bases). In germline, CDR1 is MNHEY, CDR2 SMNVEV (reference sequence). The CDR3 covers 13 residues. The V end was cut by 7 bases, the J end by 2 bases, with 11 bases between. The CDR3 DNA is TGTGCCAGCACCGGCTCGGGGCAAGAGACCCAGTACTTC. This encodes CASTGSGQETQYF.

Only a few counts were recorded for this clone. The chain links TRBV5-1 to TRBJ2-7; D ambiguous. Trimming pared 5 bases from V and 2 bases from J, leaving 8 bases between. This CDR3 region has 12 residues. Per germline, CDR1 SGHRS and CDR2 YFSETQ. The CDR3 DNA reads TGCGCCAGCAGGGGATCTACCTACGAGCAGTACTTC. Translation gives CASRGSTYEQYF.

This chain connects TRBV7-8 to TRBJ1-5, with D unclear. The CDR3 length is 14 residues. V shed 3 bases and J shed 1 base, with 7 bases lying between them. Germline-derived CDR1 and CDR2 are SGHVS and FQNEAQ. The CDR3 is CASSFDLSNQPQHF. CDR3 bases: TGTGCCAGCAGCTTCGACTTAAGCAATCAGCCCCAGCATTTT.

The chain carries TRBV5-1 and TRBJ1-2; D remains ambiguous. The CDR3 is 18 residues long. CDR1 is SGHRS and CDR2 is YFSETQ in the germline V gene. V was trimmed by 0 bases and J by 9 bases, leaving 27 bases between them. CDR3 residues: CASSLARSLIGSNGSYTF. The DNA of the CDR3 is TGCGCCAGCAGCTTGGCCAGAAGTCTGATAGGGAGCAACGGTAGCTACACCTTC.

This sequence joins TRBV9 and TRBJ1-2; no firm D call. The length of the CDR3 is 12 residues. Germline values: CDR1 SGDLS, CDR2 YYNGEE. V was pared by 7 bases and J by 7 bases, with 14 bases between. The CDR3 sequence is CASGTRAGGYTF. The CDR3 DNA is TGTGCCAGCGGTACGAGGGCCGGTGGCTACACCTTC.

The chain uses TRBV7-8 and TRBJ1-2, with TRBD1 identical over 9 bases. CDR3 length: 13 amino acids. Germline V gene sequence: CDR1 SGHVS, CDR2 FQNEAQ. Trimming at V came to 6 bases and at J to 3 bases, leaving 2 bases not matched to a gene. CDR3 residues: CASSTGGHYGYTF. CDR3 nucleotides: TGTGCCAGCAGTACAGGGGGCCACTATGGCTACACCTTC.